One and the same sample provided the 9 T cell receptor beta chains below, sequenced in a study of shared clonotypes between healthy human individuals. Sequencing was performed with immunoSEQ multiplex PCR; in TCRdb, only in-frame clones are kept and a portion is missing. Of a few million clones in the sample, 80% to 95% were seen once. The sample comprised naive CD4+ T cells from PBMCs. Subset in this sample: CD45RA+ positively selected. Source of these receptors: a man aged 18 to 29 in good health. Some clones in this sample may be carry-over from other donors' samples.

This clone was found a few times. The chain links TRBV9 to TRBJ1-1; D uncertain. V lost 1 base and J 3 bases, leaving 7 bases between the germline ends. Looked up from germline, CDR1 is SGDLS and CDR2 is YYNGEE. This CDR3 region has 13 residues. The CDR3 loop is CASSVIVDTEAFF. The CDR3, as DNA: TGTGCCAGCAGCGTAATCGTCGACACTGAAGCTTTCTTT. Looking up the rest from reference TRBV9 and TRBJ1-1 gives the full variable domain: DSGVTQTPKHLITATGQRVTLRCSPRSGDLSVYWYQQSLDQGLQFLIQYYNGEERAKGNILERFSAQQFPDLHSELNLSSLELGDSALYFCASSVIVDTEAFFGQGTRLTVV.

The chain combines TRBV7-6 with TRBJ2-7; 13 bases fit TRBD2. The CDR3 length is 16 residues. CDR1 is SGHVS and CDR2 is FNYEAQ in the germline V gene. The ends lost 5 bases at V and 0 bases at J; junction bases unmatched: 4. CDR3 residues: CASSRRTSGSSYEQYF. DNA of the CDR3: TGTGCCAGCAGCCGGAGGACTAGCGGGAGCTCCTACGAGCAGTACTTC.

As regards this clone: Other DNA sequences in the sample encode the same CDR3. The chain joins TRBV10-3 to TRBJ2-3; 7 positions match TRBD1. V shed 8 bases and J 0 bases; nucleotides not matched to a gene: 5. CDR3 length: 14 amino acids. The germline V gene has CDR1 ENHRY and CDR2 SYGVKD. CDR3: CAIGRQGSTDTQYF. Written as DNA, the CDR3 is TGTGCCATCGGGCGACAGGGAAGCACAGATACGCAGTATTTT.

The chain couples TRBV7-6 to TRBJ2-1; 12 positions match TRBD2. CDR1 is SGHVS, CDR2 FNYEAQ, per germline. Germline trimming cut 1 base from V and 0 bases from J; bases unmatched to any gene: 1. The CDR3 is 17 amino acids. The CDR3 DNA is TGTGCCAGCAGCTTAGGGACTAGCGGGATCTCCTACAATGAGCAGTTCTTC. As protein: CASSLGTSGISYNEQFF.

The chain combines TRBV15 with TRBJ2-7; D is undetermined. Per germline, CDR1 LNHNV and CDR2 YYDKDF (reference sequence). Trimming took 1 base from V and 3 from J, leaving 13 bases between them. This CDR3 has 15 residues. CDR3 nucleotides: TGTGCCACCAGCAGAGGTGCAGGAGACAACTACGAGCAGTACTTC. This sequence encodes CATSRGAGDNYEQYF.

A note on this clone: Other nucleotide sequences in the sample specify the same CDR3. The chain employs TRBV5-1 and TRBJ1-2; TRBD1 agrees at 7 bases. Germline V gene lookup returns CDR1 SGHRS and CDR2 YFSETQ. This CDR3 comprises 15 residues. V dropped 3 bases and J dropped 2; count of bases not matched to a gene: 7. The CDR3 sequence is CASSSQGGSNYGYTF. CDR3 DNA: TGCGCCAGCAGCTCCCAGGGGGGTAGCAACTATGGCTACACCTTC.

This chain uses TRBV7-3 with TRBJ2-1, with D tentatively TRBD1 or TRBD2 (6 bases each). Germline-derived CDR1 and CDR2 are SGHTA and FQGTGA. The CDR3 spans 16 residues. V shed 2 bases and J shed 2 bases, with 13 bases lying between them. Here the CDR3 reads CASSLVRGPPYNEQFF. The CDR3 DNA sequence: TGTGCCAGCAGCTTAGTTCGGGGGCCCCCCTACAATGAGCAGTTCTTC.

CDR3 amino acids: CAISGGGLYTSGKGTQYF. The CDR3 region has the DNA TGTGCCATCAGTGGTGGGGGCCTCTACACAAGCGGGAAGGGGACCCAGTACTTC. The chain links TRBV10-3 to TRBJ2-5; D possibly corresponds to TRBD2 (7 bases). Trimming cost V 4 bases and J 7 bases, with 28 bases left between them. The CDR3 loop spans 18 amino acids. In germline, CDR1 is ENHRY, CDR2 SYGVKD.

This chain uses TRBV7-9 with TRBJ1-5, with a weak D call TRBD1 (6 bases). Between the trimmed V and J ends, which lost 6 bases and 0 bases, there was a span of 12 bases. The CDR3 spans 15 residues. CDR1 is SEHNR and CDR2 is FQNEAQ in the germline V gene (reference sequence). This chain's CDR3 is CASSSQGNSNQPQHF. CDR3 nucleotides: TGTGCCAGCAGTTCACAGGGAAATAGCAATCAGCCCCAGCATTTT.